Below, 8 T cell receptor beta chains from the same sample are listed, as sequenced in a study of cytomegalovirus exposure and HLA in healthy donors (dated by TCRdb to about 2017). Preparation of the library involved the immunoSEQ multiplex PCR assay. The multiplex PCR relied on a mix of 60 forward primers for TCR Vbeta segments and 13 reverse primers for TCR Jbeta segments. TCRdb holds this immuneACCESS table with in-frame rearrangements only. Some clones are missing; in checked studies, unresolved V genes explain under half, and the rest has no known cause. This sample's table carries 65,000 to 95,000 clones. Under 1.5% of the sample belongs to the ten largest clones. The sequenced material came from PBMCs. Receptor source: an older woman in good health and CMV-seronegative.

The chain joins TRBV10-3 to TRBJ2-7; perhaps TRBD2 as D (6 bases). The germline CDR1 and CDR2 sequences are ENHRY and SYGVKD. V was shortened by 7 bases and J by 3 bases, with 13 bases between the two germline ends. The CDR3 is 13 amino acids. The CDR3 DNA reads TGTGCCATCAACAAGGAGGGAAACTACGAGCAGTACTTC. This gives the protein CAINKEGNYEQYF.

The chain combines TRBV11-2 with TRBJ1-1; D not certain. Germline V gene lookup returns CDR1 SGHAT and CDR2 FQNNGV. CDR3 length: 13 amino acids. Trimming removed 1 base at V and 6 bases at J, with 9 bases between. The CDR3 sequence: CASSLVAGAEAFF. In DNA, the CDR3 is TGTGCCAGCAGCTTAGTCGCGGGAGCTGAAGCTTTCTTT.

The V gene is TRBV9, the J gene TRBJ2-7, with D possibly being TRBD1 (6 bases). Trimming cost V 4 bases and J 4 bases, with 18 bases left between them. The CDR3 runs to 15 residues. Germline values: CDR1 SGDLS, CDR2 YYNGEE. The CDR3, as DNA: TGTGCCAGCAGCCCTCATTCTCAGGGGACATACGAGCAGTACTTC. This encodes CASSPHSQGTYEQYF.

This chain's CDR3 is CASSLGSNRLLLEQYF. CDR3 nucleotides: TGCGCCAGCAGCTTGGGTTCGAACAGGCTACTTCTCGAGCAGTACTTC. The chain carries TRBV5-1 and TRBJ2-7, with TRBD1 as a possible D gene (5 bases). The CDR3 consists of 16 residues. Trimming cost V 0 bases and J 6 bases, with 19 bases left between them. Per the germline V gene, CDR1 is SGHRS and CDR2 is YFSETQ.

This sequence joins TRBV18 and TRBJ1-1; a weak D match, TRBD1 (5 bases). Germline CDR1 KGHSH, CDR2 LQKENI. Trimming stripped 1 base from V and 0 bases from J, with 12 bases between. CDR3 length equals 16 residues. CDR3 loop: CASSPQGTTMNTEAFF. The CDR3 DNA reads TGTGCCAGCTCACCACAAGGGACTACTATGAACACTGAAGCTTTCTTT.

The CDR3 loop is CASSPDRRNEQFF. CDR3 sequence (DNA): TGTGCCAGCTCACCGGACAGGAGGAATGAGCAGTTCTTC. The genes are TRBV18 and TRBJ2-1; 7 bases fit TRBD1. The V gene end was trimmed by 3 bases and the J gene end by 7 bases; junction bases not matched to a gene: 3. CDR3 length: 13 amino acids. Per the germline V gene, CDR1 is KGHSH and CDR2 is LQKENI.

The V gene is TRBV4-2, the J gene TRBJ1-3; D call uncertain. CDR3 size: 16 residues. The germline V gene encodes CDR1 LGHNA and CDR2 YNFKEQ. The ends were cut back, 5 bases at V and 0 bases at J, with 14 bases in the middle. The CDR3 protein is CASSGPGLISGNTIYF. The CDR3, as DNA: TGTGCCAGCAGCGGCCCAGGCTTAATCTCTGGAAACACCATATATTTT.

The chain is built from TRBV19 and TRBJ2-5; D unresolved. The CDR3 length is 16 residues. In germline, CDR1 is LNHDA, CDR2 SQIVND (reference sequence). V was shortened by 3 bases and J by 7 bases, with 21 bases between the two germline ends. CDR3 sequence (DNA): TGTGCCAGTAGTATTTACGACGGTAGCACCAAGGTGACCCAGTACTTC. This gives the protein CASSIYDGSTKVTQYF.